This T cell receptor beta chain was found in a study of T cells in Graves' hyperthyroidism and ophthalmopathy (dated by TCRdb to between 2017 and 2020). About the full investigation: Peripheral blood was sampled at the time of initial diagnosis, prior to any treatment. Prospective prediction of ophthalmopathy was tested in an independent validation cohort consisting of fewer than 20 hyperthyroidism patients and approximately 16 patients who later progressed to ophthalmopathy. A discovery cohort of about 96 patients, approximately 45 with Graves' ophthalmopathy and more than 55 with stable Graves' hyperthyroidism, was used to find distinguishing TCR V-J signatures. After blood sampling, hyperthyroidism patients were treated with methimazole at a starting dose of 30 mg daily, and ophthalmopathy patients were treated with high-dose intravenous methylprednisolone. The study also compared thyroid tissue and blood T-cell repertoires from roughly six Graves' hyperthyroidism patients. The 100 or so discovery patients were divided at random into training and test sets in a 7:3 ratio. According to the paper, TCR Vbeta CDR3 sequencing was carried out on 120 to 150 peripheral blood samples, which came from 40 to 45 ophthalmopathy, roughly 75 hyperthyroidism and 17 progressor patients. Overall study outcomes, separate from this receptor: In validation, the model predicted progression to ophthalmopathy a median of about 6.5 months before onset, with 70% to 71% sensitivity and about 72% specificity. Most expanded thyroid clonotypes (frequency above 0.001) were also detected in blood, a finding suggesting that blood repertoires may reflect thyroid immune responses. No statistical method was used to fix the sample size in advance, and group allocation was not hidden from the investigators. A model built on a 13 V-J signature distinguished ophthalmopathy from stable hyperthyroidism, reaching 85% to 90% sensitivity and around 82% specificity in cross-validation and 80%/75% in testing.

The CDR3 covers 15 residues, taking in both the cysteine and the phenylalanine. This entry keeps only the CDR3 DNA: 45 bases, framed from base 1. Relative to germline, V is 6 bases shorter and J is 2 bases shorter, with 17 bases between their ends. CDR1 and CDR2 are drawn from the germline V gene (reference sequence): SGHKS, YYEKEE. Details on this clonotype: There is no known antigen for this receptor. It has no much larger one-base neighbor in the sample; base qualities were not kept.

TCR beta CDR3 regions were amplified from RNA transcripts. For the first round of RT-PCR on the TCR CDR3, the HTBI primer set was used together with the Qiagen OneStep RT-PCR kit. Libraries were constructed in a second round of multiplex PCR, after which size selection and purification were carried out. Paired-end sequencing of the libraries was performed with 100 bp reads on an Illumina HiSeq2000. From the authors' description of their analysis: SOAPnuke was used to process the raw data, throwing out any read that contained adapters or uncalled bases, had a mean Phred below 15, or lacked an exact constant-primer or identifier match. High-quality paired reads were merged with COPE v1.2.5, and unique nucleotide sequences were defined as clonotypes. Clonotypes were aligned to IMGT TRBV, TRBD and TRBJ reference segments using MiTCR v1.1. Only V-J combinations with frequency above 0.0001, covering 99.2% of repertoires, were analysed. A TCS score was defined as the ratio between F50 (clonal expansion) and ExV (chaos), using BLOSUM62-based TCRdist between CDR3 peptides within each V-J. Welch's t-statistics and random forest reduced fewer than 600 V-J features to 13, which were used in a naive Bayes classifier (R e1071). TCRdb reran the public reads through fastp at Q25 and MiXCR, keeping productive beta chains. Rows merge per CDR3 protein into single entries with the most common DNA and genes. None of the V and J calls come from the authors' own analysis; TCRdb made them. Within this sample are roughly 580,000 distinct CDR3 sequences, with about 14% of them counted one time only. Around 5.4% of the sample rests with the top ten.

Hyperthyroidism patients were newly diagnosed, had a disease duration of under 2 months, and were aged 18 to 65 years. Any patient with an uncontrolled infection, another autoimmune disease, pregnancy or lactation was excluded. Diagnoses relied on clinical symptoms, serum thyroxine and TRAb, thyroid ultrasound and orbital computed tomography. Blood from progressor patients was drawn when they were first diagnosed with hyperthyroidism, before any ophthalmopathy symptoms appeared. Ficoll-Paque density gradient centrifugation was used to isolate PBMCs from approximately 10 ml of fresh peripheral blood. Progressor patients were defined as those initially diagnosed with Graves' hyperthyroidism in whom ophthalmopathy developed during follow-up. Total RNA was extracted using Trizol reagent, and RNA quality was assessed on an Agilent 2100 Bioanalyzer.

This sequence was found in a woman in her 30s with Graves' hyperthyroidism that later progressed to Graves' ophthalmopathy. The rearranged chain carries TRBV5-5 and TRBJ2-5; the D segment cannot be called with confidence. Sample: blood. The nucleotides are TGTGCCAGCACCGAAGGAATATCTTTTCAAGAGACCCAGTACTTC. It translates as CASTEGISFQETQYF.